This T cell receptor (beta chain) originates from a study of T cell responses to AZD1222 COVID-19 vaccine. Pooled together were second doses at about 4 or about 12 weeks. Sequencing used immunoSEQ multiplex PCR; TCRdb keeps in-frame clones, though not all of them. The repertoire holds just over 90,000 clones, 80% to 90% seen once, with 2% to 2.5% in the top ten. This CDR3 comprises 17 residues. V shed 1 base, J shed 5 bases, and the junction held 10 bases outside the gene matches. Per the germline V gene, CDR1 is MNHNS and CDR2 is SASEGT. Turning to this clone: Its antigen is undetermined.

Overall study results and limits: Most donors were white British, females outnumbered males, and clonal diversity was possibly underestimated. Just a handful of people given AZD1222 tested seropositive at baseline. Spike-specific TCR breadth rose after two AZD1222 doses, and depth rose as well.

The V call is TRBV6-1, the J call TRBJ2-7; TRBD1 agrees at 11 bases. The source of this sequence is an adult who received the AZD1222 COVID-19 vaccine. The input for sequencing was peripheral blood, taken 28 days after the second AZD1222 dose. The CDR3 sequence is CASSEVMGGQGADEQYF. CDR3 coding DNA: TGTGCCAGCAGTGAAGTTATGGGTGGACAGGGGGCGGACGAGCAGTACTTC.